Detailed here is one T cell receptor beta chain. Original handling: A productive frequency of 2.59 x 10-5 was the lowest detectable. Measured with immunoSEQ multiplex PCR; TCRdb has only the in-frame clones, and not every one. Clone size and V and J calls were adopted from that table, with D and trimming inferred from the DNA. Of tens of thousands of clones in the sample, 80% to 90% are singletons; the top ten hold less than 4%. This entry belongs to a study of STAT5B mutations in CD4+ large granular lymphocyte leukemia. The receptor was isolated from a human donor in good health. Sample: CD4+ T cells from blood buffy coats.

CDR3 DNA: TGTGCCAGCAGCTTAGGCCGGCCGGGCGCTGAAGCTTTCTTT. Its protein is CASSLGRPGAEAFF. This chain uses TRBV11-3 with TRBJ1-1; D gene uncertain. The CDR3 totals 14 residues. Trimming left V 1 base short and J 6 bases short, with 12 bases between. Germline lookup yields CDR1 SGHNT and CDR2 YENEEA.